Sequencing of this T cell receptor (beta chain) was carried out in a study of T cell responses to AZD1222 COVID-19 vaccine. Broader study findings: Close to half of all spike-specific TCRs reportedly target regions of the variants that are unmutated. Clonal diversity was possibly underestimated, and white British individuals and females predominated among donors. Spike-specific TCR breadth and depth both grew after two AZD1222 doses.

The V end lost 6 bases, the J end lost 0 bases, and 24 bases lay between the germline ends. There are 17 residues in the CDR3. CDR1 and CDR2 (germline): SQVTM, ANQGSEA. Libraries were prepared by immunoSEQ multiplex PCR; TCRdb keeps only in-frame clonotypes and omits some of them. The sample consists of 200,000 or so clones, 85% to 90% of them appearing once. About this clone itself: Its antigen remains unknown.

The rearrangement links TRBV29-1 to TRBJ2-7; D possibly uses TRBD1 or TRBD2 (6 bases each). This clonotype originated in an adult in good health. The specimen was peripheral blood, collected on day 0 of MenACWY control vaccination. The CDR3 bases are TGCAGCGTCGCGGGACTTAAGGGGGACCTGAGCTCCTACGAGCAGTACTTC. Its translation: CSVAGLKGDLSSYEQYF.